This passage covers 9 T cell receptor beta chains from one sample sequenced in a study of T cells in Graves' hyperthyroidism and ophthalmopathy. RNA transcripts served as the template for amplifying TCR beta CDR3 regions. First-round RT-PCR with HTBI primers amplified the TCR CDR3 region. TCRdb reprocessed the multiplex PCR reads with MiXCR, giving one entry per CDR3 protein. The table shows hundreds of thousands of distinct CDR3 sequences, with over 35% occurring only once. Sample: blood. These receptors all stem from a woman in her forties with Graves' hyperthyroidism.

Here the CDR3 DNA reads TGTGCCATCAGTGAGAGGGGCGGGAGTTCCTACAATGAGCAGTACTTC. This translates into CAISERGGSSYNEQYF. This rearrangement joins TRBV10-3 to TRBJ2-1, with TRBD2 identical over 7 bases. TRBJ2-7 explains the end of the DNA better; the J call may be wrong. Per germline, CDR1 ENHRY and CDR2 SYGVKD. The length of the CDR3 is 16 residues.

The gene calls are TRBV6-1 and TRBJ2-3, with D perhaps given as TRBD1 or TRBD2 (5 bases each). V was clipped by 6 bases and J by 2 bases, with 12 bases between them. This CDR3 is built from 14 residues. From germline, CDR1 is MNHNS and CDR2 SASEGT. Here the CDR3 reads CASRAGDHTDTQYF. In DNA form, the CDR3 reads TGTGCCAGCAGGGCCGGGGACCACACAGATACGCAGTATTTT.

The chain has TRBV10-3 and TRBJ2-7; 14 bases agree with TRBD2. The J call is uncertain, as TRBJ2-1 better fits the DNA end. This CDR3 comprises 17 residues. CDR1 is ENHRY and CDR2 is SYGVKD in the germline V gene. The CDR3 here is CAISDIRQGLAGDEQFF. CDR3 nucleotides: TGTGCCATCAGTGATATACGTCAGGGACTAGCGGGAGACGAGCAGTTCTTC.

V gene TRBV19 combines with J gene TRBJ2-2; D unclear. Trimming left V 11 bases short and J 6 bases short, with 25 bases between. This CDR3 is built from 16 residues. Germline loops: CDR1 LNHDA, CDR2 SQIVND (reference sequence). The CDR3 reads CAGKAQETNRAGELFF. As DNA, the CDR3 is TGTGCCGGTAAGGCGCAAGAAACTAATAGGGCCGGGGAGCTGTTTTTT.

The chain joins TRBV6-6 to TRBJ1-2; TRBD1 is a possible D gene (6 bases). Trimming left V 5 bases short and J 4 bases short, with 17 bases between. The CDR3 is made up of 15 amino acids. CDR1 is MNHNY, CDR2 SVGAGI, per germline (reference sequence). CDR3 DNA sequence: TGTGCCAGCAGTCTTCCGCTTCAGGGGTCCTATGGCTACACCTTC. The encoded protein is CASSLPLQGSYGYTF.

CDR3 DNA: TGCAGCGTTGAGCAGGACAGGTACACTGAAGCTTTCTTT. It yields the protein CSVEQDRYTEAFF. The J gene is TRBJ1-1, the V gene TRBV29-1, with 7 bases that match TRBD1. The CDR3 is 13 amino acids. The trim removed 3 bases at V and 3 bases at J, leaving 4 bases unmatched. The germline CDR1 and CDR2 sequences are SQVTM and ANQGSEA. Drawing the rest from reference TRBV29-1 and TRBJ1-1, the complete variable domain is SAVISQKPSRDICQRGTSLTIQCQVDSQVTMMFWYRQQPGQSLTLIATANQGSEATYESGFVIDKFPISRPNLTFSTLTVSNMSPEDSSIYLCSVEQDRYTEAFFGQGTRLTVV.

CDR3 bases: TGTGCCAGCAGTTTCCTCGGGACGTCGAGCTTGGGGGGCTACACCTTC. This gives the protein CASSFLGTSSLGGYTF. The chain uses TRBV28 and TRBJ1-2; the D gene is possibly TRBD1 (5 bases). V gave up 3 bases and J gave up 8 bases, with 22 bases separating them. Germline V gene data show CDR1 as MDHEN and CDR2 as SYDVKM. CDR3 length: 16 amino acids.

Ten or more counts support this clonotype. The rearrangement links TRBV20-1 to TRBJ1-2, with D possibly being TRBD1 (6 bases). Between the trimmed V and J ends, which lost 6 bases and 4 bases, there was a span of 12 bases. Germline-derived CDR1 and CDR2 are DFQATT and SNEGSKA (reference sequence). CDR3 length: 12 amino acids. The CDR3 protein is CSAAGTTYGYTF. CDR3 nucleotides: TGCAGTGCGGCCGGGACAACCTATGGCTACACCTTC.

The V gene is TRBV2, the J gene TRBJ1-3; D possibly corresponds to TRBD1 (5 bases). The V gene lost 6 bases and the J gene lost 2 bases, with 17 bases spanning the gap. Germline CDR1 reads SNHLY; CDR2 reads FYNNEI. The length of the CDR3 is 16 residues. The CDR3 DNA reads TGTGCCAGCAGCCAAGGAACGACAGCCCCTGGAAACACCATATATTTT. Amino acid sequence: CASSQGTTAPGNTIYF.